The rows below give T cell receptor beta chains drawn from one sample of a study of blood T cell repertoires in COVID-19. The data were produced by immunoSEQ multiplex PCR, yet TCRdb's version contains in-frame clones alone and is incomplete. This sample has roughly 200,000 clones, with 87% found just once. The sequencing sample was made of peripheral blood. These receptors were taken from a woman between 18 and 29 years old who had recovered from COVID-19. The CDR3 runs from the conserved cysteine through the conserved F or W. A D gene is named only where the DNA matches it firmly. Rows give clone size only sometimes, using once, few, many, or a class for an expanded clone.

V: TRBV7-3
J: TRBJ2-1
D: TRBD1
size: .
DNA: TGTGCCAGCAGCTTAGAAGGGACAGGGCGGTCCTACAATGAGCAGTTCTTC
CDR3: CASSLEGTGRSYNEQFF

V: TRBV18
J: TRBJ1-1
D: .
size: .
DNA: TGTGCCAGCTCTCCCATCATGAACACTGAAGCTTTCTTT
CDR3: CASSPIMNTEAFF

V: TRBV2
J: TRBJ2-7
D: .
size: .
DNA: TGTGCCAGCACTTACCGGGACTCCACCTCCTACGAGCAGTACTTC
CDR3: CASTYRDSTSYEQYF

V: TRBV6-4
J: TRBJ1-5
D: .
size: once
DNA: TGTGCCAGCAGTGTGAACGGGGGTCAGCCCCAGCATTTT
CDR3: CASSVNGGQPQHF

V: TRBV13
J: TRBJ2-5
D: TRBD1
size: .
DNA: TGTGCCAGCAGCCTCGGGACAGGGTTAGAGACCCAGTACTTC
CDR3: CASSLGTGLETQYF

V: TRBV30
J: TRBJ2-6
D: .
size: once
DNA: TGTGCCTGGAACAGGGTGGGGAGCTCTGGGGCCAACGTCCTGACTTTC
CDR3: CAWNRVGSSGANVLTF

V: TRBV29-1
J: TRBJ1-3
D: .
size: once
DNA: TGCAGCGTTGCGTCTTGGGGAGATGGCGGAAACACCATATATTTT
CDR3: CSVASWGDGGNTIYF

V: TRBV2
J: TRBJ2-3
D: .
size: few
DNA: TGTGCCAGCAGTGAGGCAAACACAGATACGCAGTATTTT
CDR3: CASSEANTDTQYF

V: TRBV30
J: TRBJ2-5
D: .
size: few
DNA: TGTGCCTGGAGTCGTGGAGTGAGGAAGACCCAGTACTTC
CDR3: CAWSRGVRKTQYF

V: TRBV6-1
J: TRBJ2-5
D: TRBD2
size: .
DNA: TGTGCCAGCAGTGAGACTAGCGGGAGGTGGGGAGAGACCCAGTACTTC
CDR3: CASSETSGRWGETQYF

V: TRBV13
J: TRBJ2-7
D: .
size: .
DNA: TGTGCCAGCAGCTCACAGGACTACGAGCAGTACTTC
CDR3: CASSSQDYEQYF

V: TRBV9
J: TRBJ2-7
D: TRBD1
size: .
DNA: TGTGCCAGCAGCGTGGGGACAGGGAGCGAGCAGTACTTC
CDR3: CASSVGTGSEQYF

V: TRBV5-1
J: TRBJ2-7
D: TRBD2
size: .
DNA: TGCGCCAGCAGCCTGGGACTAGCGGATACCTACGAGCAGTACTTC
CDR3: CASSLGLADTYEQYF

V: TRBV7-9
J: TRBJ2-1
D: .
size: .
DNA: TGTGCCAGCAGCCCAGGGGTTGAGCAGTTCTTC
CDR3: CASSPGVEQFF

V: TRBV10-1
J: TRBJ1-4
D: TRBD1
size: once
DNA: TGCGCCAGCAGCCCGACAGGGGGCGGGTGGGAAAAACTGTTTTTT
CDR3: CASSPTGGGWEKLFF

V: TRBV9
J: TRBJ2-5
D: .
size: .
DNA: TGTGCCAGCAGCACTACATCTCAAGAGACCCAGTACTTC
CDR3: CASSTTSQETQYF

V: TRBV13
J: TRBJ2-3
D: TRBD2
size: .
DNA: TGTGCCAGCAGCTTAGGCCCGTCGCGGGAGGCCACAGATACGCAGTATTTT
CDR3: CASSLGPSREATDTQYF

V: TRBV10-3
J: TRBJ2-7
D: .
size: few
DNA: TGTGCCATCAGTGATTCGGTCGGCGAGCAGTACTTC
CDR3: CAISDSVGEQYF

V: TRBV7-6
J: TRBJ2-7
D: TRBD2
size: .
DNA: TGTGCCAGCAGCTTGGCTAGCGGGAGTTGGTACGAGCAGTACTTC
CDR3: CASSLASGSWYEQYF

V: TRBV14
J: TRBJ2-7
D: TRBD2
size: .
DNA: TGTGCCAGCAGCCTGACTAGCGGGAGTCCCTCCTACGAGCAGTACTTC
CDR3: CASSLTSGSPSYEQYF

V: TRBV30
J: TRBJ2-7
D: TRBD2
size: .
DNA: TGTGCCTGGAGTTTGCTACCGGGACTAGCGGGAGTTGGGGCCAACTACGAGCAGTACTTC
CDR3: CAWSLLPGLAGVGANYEQYF

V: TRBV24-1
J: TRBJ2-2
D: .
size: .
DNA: TGTGCCACCAGTGATCCCCGGCAGGCCGGGGAGCTGTTTTTT
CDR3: CATSDPRQAGELFF

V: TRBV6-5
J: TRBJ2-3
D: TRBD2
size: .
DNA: TGTGCCAGCAGTTACGAGAGTAGCGGGAGCACAGATACGCAGTATTTT
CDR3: CASSYESSGSTDTQYF

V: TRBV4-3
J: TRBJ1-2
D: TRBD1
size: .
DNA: TGCGCCAGCAGCTATACAGGGGTTGGTGGCTACACCTTC
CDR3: CASSYTGVGGYTF

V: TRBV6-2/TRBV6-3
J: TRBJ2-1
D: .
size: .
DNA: TGTGCCAGCAGTTCCCCAGGCAGACTTCATAGCGGCTACACCTACAATGAGCAGTTCTTC
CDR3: CASSSPGRLHSGYTYNEQFF

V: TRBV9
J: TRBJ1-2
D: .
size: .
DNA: TGTGCCAGCAGCGTACAGGAAAATGGGTATGGCTACACCTTC
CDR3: CASSVQENGYGYTF

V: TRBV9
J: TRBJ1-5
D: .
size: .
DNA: TGTGCCAGCAGCCCCAAATTTAGCAATCAGCCCCAGCATTTT
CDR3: CASSPKFSNQPQHF

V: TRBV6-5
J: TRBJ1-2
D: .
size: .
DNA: TGTGCCAGCAGAACCCAGGGTGCCCATGGCTACACCTTC
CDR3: CASRTQGAHGYTF

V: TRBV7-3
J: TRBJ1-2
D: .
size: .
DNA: TGTGCCAGCAGCTTAGATGGAGGCTATGGCTACACCTTC
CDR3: CASSLDGGYGYTF

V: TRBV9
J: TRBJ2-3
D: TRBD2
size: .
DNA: TGTGCCAGCAGCGTAGAGGTGTGGACTAGCGCTCCGGCTACGCAGTATTTT
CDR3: CASSVEVWTSAPATQYF

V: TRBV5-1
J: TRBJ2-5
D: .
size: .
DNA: TGCGCCAGTAAAAGCCAGGGTATGAAAGAGACCCAGTACTTC
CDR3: CASKSQGMKETQYF

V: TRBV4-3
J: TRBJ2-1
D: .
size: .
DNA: TGCGCCAGCAGCCAGCAAGTGGAGCGGAGCCCTTACAATGAGCAGTTCTTC
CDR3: CASSQQVERSPYNEQFF

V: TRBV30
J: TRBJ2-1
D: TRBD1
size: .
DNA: TGTGCCTGCGCCCCTGGACAGGGGGCCCATGAGCAGTTCTTC
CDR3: CACAPGQGAHEQFF

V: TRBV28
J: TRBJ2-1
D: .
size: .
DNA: TGTGCCAGCAAGGTTGGGGGGTCGAGCTCCTACAATGAGCAGTTCTTC
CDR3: CASKVGGSSSYNEQFF

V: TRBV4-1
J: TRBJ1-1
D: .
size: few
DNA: TGCGCCAGCAGCCTTTCCCACGCAGACACTGAAGCTTTCTTT
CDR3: CASSLSHADTEAFF

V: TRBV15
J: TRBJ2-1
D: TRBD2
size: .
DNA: TGTGCCACCAGCAGAGACTTGGGACTACTTGAGCAGTTCTTC
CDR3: CATSRDLGLLEQFF

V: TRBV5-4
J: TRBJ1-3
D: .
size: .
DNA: TGTGCCAGCAGCTCGCCGACATCCGGAAACACCATATATTTT
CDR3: CASSSPTSGNTIYF

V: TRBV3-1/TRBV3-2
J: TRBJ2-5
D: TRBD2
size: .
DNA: TGTGCCAGCAGGGACGGACTAGCGGGAGAGACCCAGTACTTC
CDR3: CASRDGLAGETQYF

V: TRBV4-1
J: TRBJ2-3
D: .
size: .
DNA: TGCGCCAGCAGCCTAGGGGGACACCTCACAGATACGCAGTATTTT
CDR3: CASSLGGHLTDTQYF

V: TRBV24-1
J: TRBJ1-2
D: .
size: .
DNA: TGTGCCACCAGTGATTTATCAGGGTCCTATGGCTACACCTTC
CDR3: CATSDLSGSYGYTF

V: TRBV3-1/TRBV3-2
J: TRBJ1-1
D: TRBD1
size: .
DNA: TGTGCCAGCAGCCATCGACAGGGGCGGGTTCAAGCTTTCTTT
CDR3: CASSHRQGRVQAFF

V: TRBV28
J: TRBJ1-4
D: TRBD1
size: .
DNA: TGTGCCAGCTCGCCGGACAGGCAGAATGAAAAACTGTTTTTT
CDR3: CASSPDRQNEKLFF

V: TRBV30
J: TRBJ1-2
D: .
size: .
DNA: TGTGCCTGGAGTGCCGACACCCCCGGAGGGGGCTACACCTTC
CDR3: CAWSADTPGGGYTF

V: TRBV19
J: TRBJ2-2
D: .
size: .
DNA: TGTGCCAGTACCCCGACAGCCCCATGGGGTACCTCCGGGGAGCTGTTTTTT
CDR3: CASTPTAPWGTSGELFF

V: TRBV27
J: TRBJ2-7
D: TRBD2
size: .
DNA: TGTGCCAGCGGACTAGCGGACACCTACGAGCAGTACTTC
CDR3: CASGLADTYEQYF

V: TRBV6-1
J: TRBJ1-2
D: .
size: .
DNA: TGTGCCAGCAGTGAAGTCGGGGGAGTAGGAGGCTACACCTTC
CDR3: CASSEVGGVGGYTF

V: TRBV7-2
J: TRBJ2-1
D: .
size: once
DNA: TGTGCCAGCAGCCTCGATGCGGGAAGGTCGAGGAATGAGCAGTTCTTC
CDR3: CASSLDAGRSRNEQFF

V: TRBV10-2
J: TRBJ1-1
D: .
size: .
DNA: TGCGCCAGCAGCGACCGGGGGACTGAAGCTTTCTTT
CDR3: CASSDRGTEAFF

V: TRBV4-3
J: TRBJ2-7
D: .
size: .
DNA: TGCGCCAGCAGCCAAGAGAAAGTGAGCTCCTACGAGCAGTACTTC
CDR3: CASSQEKVSSYEQYF

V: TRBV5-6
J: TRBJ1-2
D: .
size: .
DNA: TGTGCCAGCAGCTGGGGGCAGACGAACTATGGCTACACCTTC
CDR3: CASSWGQTNYGYTF

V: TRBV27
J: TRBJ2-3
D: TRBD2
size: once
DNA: TGTGCCAGCAGTTTATCCTCCCGCGGGAGGGCAGATACGCAGTATTTT
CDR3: CASSLSSRGRADTQYF

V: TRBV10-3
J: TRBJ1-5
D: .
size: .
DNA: TGTGCCATCAGTGACCTGACAGCCGATCAGCCCCAGCATTTT
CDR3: CAISDLTADQPQHF

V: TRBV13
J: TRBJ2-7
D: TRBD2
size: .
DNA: TGTGCCAGCAGCGCTAACTCGTGGTCTAGCGGGTCCTACGAGCAGTACTTC
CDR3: CASSANSWSSGSYEQYF

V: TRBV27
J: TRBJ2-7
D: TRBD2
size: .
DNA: TGTGCCAGCAGTTTAACGGGGGGTCGGGGCGAGCAGTACTTC
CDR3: CASSLTGGRGEQYF